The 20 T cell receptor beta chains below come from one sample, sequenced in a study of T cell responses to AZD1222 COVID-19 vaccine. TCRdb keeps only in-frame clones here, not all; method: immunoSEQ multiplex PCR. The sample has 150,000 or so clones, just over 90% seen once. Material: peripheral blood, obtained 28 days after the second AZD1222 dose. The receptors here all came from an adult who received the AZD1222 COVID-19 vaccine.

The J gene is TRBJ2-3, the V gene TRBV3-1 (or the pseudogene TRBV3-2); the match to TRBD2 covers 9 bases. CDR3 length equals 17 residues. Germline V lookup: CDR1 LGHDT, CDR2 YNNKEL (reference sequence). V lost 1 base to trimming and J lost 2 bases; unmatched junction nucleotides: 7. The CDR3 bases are TGTGCCAGCAGCCAAGTACGTAGCGGGGGACTCACAGATACGCAGTATTTT. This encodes CASSQVRSGGLTDTQYF.

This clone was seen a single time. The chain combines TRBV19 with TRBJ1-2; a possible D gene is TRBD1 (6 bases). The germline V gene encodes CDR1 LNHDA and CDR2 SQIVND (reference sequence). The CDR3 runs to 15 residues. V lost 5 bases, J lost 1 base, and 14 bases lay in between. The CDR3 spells CASSPKTGINYGYTF. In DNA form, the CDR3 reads TGTGCCAGTAGTCCTAAAACAGGGATTAACTATGGCTACACCTTC.

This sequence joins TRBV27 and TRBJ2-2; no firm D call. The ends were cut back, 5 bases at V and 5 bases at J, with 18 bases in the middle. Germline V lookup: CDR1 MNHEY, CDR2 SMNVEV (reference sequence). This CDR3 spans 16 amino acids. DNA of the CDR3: TGTGCCAGCAGTCTAAACGTCCCCCAAGTGACCGGGGAGCTGTTTTTT. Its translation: CASSLNVPQVTGELFF.

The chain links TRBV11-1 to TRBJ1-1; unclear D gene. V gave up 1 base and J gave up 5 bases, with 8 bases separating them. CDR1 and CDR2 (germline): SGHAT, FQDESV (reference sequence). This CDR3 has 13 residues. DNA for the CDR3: TGTGCCAGCAGCTTAGTGACCCGAACTGAAGCTTTCTTT. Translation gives CASSLVTRTEAFF.

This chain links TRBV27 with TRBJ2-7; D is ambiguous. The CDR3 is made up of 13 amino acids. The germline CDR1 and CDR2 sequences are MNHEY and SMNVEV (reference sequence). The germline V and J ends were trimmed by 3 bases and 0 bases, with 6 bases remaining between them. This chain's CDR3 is CASSFRASYEQYF. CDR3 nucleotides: TGTGCCAGCAGTTTTCGCGCCTCCTACGAGCAGTACTTC.

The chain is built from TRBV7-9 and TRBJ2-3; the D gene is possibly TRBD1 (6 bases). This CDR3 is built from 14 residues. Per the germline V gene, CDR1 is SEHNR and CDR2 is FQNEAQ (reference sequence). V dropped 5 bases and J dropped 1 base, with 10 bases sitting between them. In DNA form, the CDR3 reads TGTGCCAGCAGCCTCAGGGGACGCACAGATACGCAGTATTTT. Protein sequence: CASSLRGRTDTQYF.

The CDR3 nucleotides read TGTGCCAGCAGAGGGAACTACCAAGAGACCCAGTACTTC. As protein: CASRGNYQETQYF. The chain has TRBV25-1 and TRBJ2-5; D gene unclear. CDR3 length equals 13 residues. The V gene's germline CDR1 is MGHDK and CDR2 SYGVNS. Trimming stripped 6 bases from V and 0 bases from J, with 8 bases between.

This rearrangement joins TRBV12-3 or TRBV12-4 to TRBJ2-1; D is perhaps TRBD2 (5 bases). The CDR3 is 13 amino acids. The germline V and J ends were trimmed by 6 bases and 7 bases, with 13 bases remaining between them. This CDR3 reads CASSPTGVNEQFF. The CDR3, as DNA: TGTGCCAGCAGCCCAACCGGGGTAAATGAGCAGTTCTTC.

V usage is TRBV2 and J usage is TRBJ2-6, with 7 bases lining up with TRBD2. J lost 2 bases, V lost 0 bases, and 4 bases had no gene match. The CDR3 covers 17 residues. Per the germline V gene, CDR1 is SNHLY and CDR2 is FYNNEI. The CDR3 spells CASSEALRGAGANVLTF. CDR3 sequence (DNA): TGTGCCAGCAGTGAAGCGCTTCGGGGGGCTGGGGCCAACGTCCTGACTTTC.

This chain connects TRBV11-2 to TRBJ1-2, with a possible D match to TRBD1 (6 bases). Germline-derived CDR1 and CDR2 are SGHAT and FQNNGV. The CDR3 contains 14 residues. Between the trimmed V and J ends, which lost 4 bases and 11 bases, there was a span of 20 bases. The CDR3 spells CASSSLQGHTTYTF. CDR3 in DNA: TGTGCCAGCAGCTCCCTACAGGGACACACTACATACACCTTC. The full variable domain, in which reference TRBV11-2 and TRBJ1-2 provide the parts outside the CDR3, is EAGVAQSPRYKIIEKRQSVAFWCNPISGHATLYWYQQILGQGPKLLIQFQNNGVVDDSQLPKDRFSAERLKGVDSTLKIQPAKLEDSAVYLCASSSLQGHTTYTFGSGTRLTVV.

The CDR3 DNA reads TGTGCCAGCAGCTTAGTCCGCAGGGGGCTCCATGAAAAACTGTTTTTT. Translating gives CASSLVRRGLHEKLFF. The chain recombines TRBV7-9 with TRBJ1-4; 8 bases fit TRBD1. V trimming: 1 base; J trimming: 6 bases; junction bases outside the gene matches: 7. CDR1 and CDR2 (germline): SEHNR, FQNEAQ (reference sequence). The CDR3 consists of 16 residues.

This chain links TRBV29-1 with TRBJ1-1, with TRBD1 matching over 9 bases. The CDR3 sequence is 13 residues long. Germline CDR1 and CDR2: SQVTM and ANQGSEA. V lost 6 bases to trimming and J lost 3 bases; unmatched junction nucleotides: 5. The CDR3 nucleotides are TGCAGCGTCCTGGACAGGGGTTACACTGAAGCTTTCTTT. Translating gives CSVLDRGYTEAFF.

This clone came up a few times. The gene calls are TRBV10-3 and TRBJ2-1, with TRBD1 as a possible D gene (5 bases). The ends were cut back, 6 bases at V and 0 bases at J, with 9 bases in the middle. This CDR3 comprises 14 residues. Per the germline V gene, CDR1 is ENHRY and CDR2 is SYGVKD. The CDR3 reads CAIRQASSYNEQFF. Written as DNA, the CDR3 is TGTGCCATCAGACAGGCGAGCTCCTACAATGAGCAGTTCTTC.

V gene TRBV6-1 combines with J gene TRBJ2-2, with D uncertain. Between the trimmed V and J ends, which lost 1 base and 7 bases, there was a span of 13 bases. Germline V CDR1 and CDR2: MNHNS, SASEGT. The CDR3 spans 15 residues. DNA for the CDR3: TGTGCCAGCAGTGAAGTACACCATGTCGGCGGGGAGCTGTTTTTT. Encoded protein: CASSEVHHVGGELFF.

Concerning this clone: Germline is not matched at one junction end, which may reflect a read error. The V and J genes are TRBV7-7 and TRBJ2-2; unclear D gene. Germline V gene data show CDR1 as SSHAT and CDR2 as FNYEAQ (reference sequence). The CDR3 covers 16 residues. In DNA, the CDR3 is TGTGCTAGCAGCTTATCCCTTCCCGGGAACACCGGGGAGCTGTTTTTT. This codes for CASSLSLPGNTGELFF.

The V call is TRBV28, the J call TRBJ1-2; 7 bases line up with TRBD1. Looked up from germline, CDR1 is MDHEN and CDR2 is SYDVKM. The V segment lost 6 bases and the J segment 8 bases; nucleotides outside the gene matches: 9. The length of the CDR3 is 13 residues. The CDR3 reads CASSLRTGGGYTF. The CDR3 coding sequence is TGTGCCAGCAGCCTCCGGACAGGCGGAGGCTACACCTTC.

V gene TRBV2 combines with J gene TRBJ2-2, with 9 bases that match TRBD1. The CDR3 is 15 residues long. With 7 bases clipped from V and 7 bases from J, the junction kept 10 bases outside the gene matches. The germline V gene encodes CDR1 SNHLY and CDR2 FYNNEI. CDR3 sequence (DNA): TGTGCCAGCATTACTCAATCGGGACAGGGCGGGGAGCTGTTTTTT. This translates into CASITQSGQGGELFF.

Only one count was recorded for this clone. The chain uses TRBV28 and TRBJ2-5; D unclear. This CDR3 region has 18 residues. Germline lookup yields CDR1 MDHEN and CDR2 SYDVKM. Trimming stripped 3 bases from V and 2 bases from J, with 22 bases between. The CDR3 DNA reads TGTGCCAGCAGTTTTCCCCTTTTGGATACATCGGTGCAAGAGACCCAGTACTTC. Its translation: CASSFPLLDTSVQETQYF.

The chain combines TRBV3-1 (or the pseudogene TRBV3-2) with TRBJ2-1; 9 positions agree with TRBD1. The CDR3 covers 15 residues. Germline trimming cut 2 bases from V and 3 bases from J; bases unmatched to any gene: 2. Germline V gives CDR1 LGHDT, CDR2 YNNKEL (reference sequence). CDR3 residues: CASSQSTGGYNEQFF. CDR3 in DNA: TGTGCCAGCAGCCAATCGACAGGGGGCTACAATGAGCAGTTCTTC.

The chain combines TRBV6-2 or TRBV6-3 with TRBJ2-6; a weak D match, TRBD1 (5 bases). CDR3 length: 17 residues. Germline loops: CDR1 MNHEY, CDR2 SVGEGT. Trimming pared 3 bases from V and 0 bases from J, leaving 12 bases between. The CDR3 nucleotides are TGTGCCAGCAGTTATCTTGCAGGGCTCTCTGGGGCCAACGTCCTGACTTTC. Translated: CASSYLAGLSGANVLTF.